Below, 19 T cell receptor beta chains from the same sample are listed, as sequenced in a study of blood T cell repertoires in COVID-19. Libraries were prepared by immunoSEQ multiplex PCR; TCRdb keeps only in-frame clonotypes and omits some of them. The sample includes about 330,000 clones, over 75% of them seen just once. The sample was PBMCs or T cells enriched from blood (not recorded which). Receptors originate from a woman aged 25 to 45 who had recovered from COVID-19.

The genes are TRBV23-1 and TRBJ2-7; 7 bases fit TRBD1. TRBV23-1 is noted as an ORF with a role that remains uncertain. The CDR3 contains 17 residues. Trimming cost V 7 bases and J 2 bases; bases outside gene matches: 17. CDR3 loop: CASTKTGAGSPTYEQYF. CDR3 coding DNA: TGCGCCAGCACTAAAACAGGGGCTGGATCCCCGACCTACGAGCAGTACTTC.

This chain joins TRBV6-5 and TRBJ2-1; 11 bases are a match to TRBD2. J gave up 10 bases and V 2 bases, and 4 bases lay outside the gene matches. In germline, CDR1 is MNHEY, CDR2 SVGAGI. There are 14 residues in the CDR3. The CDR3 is CASSYGASGGEQFF. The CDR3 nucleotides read TGTGCCAGCAGTTACGGGGCTAGCGGGGGGGAGCAGTTCTTC.

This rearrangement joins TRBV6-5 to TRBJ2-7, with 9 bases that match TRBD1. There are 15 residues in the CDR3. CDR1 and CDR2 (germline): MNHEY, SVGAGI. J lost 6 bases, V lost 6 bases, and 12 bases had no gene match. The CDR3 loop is CASRPSGTGSAEQYF. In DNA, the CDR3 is TGTGCCAGCAGACCCTCCGGGACAGGGTCGGCCGAGCAGTACTTC.

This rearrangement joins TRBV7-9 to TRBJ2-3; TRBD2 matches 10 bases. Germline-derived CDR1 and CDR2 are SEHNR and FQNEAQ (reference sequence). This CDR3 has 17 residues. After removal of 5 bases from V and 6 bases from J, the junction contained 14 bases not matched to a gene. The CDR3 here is CASSRYSSGGQRDTQYF. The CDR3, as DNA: TGTGCCAGCAGCCGATACTCTAGCGGGGGCCAACGGGATACGCAGTATTTT. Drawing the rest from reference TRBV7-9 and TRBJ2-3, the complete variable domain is DTGVSQNPRHKITKRGQNVTFRCDPISEHNRLYWYRQTLGQGPEFLTYFQNEAQLEKSRLLSDRFSAERPKGSFSTLEIQRTEQGDSAMYLCASSRYSSGGQRDTQYFGPGTRLTVL.

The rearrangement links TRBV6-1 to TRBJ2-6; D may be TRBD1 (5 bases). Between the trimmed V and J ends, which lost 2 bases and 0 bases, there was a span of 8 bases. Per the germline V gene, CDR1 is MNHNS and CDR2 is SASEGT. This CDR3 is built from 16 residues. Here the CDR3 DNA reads TGTGCCAGCAGTGAAACCGGACACTCTGGGGCCAACGTCCTGACTTTC. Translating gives CASSETGHSGANVLTF.

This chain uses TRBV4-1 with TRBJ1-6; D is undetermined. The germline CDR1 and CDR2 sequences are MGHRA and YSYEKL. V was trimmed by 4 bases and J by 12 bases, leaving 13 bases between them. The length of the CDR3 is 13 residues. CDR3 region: CASSRLPAGPLHF. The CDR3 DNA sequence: TGCGCCAGCAGCCGCCTTCCGGCGGGACCCCTCCACTTT.

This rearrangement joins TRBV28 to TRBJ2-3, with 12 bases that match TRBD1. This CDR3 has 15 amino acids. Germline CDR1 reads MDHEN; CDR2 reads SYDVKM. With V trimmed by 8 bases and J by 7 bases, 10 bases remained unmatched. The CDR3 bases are TGTGCCAGCCGGCCCCCGGGACAGGGGGCTAATACGCAGTATTTT. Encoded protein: CASRPPGQGANTQYF.

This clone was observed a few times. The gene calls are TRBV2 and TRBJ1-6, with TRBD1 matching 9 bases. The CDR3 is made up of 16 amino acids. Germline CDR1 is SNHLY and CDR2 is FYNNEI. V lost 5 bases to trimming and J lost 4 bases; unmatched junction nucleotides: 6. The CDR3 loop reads CASSYRGRAYNSPLHF. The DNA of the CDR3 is TGTGCCAGCAGTTACAGGGGGCGCGCGTATAATTCACCCCTCCACTTT.

The CDR3 nucleotides are TGTGCCAGCAGCTTAGCGCTAGCGGGGGGCCTCACAGATACGCAGTATTTT. Its protein is CASSLALAGGLTDTQYF. The chain couples TRBV7-8 to TRBJ2-3; 11 bases line up with TRBD2. Germline assignment: CDR1 SGHVS and CDR2 FQNEAQ. There are 17 residues in the CDR3. The ends lost 0 bases at V and 2 bases at J; junction bases unmatched: 4.

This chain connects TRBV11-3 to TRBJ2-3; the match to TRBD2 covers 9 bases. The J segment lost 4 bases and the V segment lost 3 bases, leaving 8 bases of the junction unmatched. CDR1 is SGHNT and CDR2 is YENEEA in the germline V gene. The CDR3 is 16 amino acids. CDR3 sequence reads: CASSFSGGIISDTQYF. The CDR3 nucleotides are TGTGCCAGCAGCTTCAGCGGGGGGATCATTTCAGATACGCAGTATTTT.

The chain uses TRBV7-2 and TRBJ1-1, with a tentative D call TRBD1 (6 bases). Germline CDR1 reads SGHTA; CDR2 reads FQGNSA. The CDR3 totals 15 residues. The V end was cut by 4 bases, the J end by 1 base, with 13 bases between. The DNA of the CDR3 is TGTGCCAGCAGCTACGGGACACTAAAGAACACTGAAGCTTTCTTT. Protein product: CASSYGTLKNTEAFF.

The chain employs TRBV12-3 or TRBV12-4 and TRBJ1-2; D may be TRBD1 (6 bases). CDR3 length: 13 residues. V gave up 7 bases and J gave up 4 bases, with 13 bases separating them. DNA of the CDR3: TGTGCCAGCACAACCGGGACACTCTATGGCTACACCTTC. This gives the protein CASTTGTLYGYTF.

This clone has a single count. The CDR3 spells CASSLATSGGSYEQYF. The CDR3 DNA sequence: TGTGCCAGCAGCTTGGCAACTAGCGGGGGATCCTACGAGCAGTACTTC. The chain is built from TRBV5-6 and TRBJ2-7, with 11 bases fitting TRBD2. CDR3 length equals 16 residues. Germline V gene lookup returns CDR1 SGHDT and CDR2 YYEEEE. The trim removed 0 bases at V and 1 base at J, leaving 3 bases unmatched.

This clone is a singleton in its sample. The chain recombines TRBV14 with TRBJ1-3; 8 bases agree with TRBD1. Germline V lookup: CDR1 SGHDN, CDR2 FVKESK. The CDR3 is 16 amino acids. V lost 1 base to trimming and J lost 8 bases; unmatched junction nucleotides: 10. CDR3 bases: TGTGCCAGCAGCCAAGTTCAGGGGGCGAGTTTCGACACCATATATTTT. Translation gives CASSQVQGASFDTIYF.

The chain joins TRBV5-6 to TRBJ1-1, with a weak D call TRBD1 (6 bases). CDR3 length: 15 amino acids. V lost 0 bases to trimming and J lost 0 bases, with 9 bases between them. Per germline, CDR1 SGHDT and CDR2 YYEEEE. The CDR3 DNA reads TGTGCCAGCAGCTTGGGTCAGGGGATGAACACTGAAGCTTTCTTT. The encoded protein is CASSLGQGMNTEAFF.

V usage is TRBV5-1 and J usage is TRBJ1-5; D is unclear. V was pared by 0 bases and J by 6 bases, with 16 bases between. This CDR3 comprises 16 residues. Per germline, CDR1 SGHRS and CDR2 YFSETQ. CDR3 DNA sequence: TGCGCCAGCAGCTTGGGAGTAAGCGAGGAGGGTCAGCCCCAGCATTTT. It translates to CASSLGVSEEGQPQHF.

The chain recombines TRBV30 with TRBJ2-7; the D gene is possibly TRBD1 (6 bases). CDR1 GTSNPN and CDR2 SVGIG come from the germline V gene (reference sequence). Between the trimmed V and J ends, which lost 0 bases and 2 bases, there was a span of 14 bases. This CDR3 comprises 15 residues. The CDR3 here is CAWSVPGQPPYEQYF. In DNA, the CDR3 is TGTGCCTGGAGTGTACCCGGACAGCCCCCCTACGAGCAGTACTTC. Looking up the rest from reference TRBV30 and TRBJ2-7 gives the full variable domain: SQTIHQWPATLVQPVGSPLSLECTVEGTSNPNLYWYRQAAGRGLQLLFYSVGIGQISSEVPQNLSASRPQDRQFILSSKKLLLSDSGFYLCAWSVPGQPPYEQYFGPGTRLTVT.

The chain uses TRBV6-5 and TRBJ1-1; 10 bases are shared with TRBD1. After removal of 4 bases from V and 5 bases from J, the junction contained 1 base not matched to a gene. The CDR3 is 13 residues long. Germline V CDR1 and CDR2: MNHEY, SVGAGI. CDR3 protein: CASSWTGGTEAFF. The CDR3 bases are TGTGCCAGCAGTTGGACAGGGGGGACTGAAGCTTTCTTT.

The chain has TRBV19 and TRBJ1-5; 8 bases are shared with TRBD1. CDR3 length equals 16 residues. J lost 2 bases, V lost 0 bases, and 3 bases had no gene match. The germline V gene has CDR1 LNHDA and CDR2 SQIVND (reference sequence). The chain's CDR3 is CASSIEQGGRNQPQHF. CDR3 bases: TGTGCCAGTAGTATAGAACAGGGGGGACGCAATCAGCCCCAGCATTTT.